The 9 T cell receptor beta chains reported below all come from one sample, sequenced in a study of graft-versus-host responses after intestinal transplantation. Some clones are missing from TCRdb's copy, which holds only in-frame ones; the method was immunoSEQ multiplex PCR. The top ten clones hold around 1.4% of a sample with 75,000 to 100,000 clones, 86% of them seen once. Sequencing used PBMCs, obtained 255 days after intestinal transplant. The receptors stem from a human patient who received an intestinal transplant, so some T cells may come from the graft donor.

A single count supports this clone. CDR3 region: CAIWGGATEAFF. The CDR3 DNA is TGTGCCATCTGGGGGGGAGCCACTGAAGCTTTCTTT. V and J are TRBV10-3 and TRBJ1-1; tentatively, D is TRBD1 (5 bases). The CDR3 spans 12 residues. The V end lost 8 bases, the J end lost 4 bases, and 11 bases lay between the germline ends. Germline values: CDR1 ENHRY, CDR2 SYGVKD.

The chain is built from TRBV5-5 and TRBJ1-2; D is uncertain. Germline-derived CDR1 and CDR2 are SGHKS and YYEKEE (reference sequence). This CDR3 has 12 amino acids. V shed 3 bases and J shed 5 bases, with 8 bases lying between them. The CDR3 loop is CASSSTGYGYTF. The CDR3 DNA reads TGTGCCAGCAGCTCCACGGGGTATGGCTACACCTTC.

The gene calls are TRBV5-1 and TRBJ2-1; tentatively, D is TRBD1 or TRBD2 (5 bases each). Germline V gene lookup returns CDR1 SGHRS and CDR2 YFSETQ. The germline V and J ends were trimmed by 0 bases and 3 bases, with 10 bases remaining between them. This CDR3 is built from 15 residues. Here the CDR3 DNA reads TGCGCCAGCAGCTTGGCGGGGCGAAGCTACAATGAGCAGTTCTTC. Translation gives CASSLAGRSYNEQFF.

The DNA for the CDR3 is TGCGCCAGCAGTGAGTTTCAGCCGTCCCGCCGATCTGGAAACACCATATATTTT. Protein sequence: CASSEFQPSRRSGNTIYF. The chain combines TRBV10-1 with TRBJ1-3; D gene ambiguous. CDR1 is WNHNN, CDR2 SYGVQD, per germline (reference sequence). The ends were cut back, 1 base at V and 1 base at J, with 17 bases in the middle. CDR3 length: 18 amino acids.

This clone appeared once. The CDR3 is CASSLRDSPYGYTF. In DNA form, the CDR3 reads TGTGCCAGTAGTCTCCGGGACAGCCCCTATGGCTACACCTTC. The chain carries TRBV19 and TRBJ1-2; 7 nucleotides match TRBD1. Trimming cost V 5 bases and J 4 bases; bases outside gene matches: 7. The germline gives CDR1 LNHDA, CDR2 SQIVND (reference sequence). CDR3 length: 14 amino acids.

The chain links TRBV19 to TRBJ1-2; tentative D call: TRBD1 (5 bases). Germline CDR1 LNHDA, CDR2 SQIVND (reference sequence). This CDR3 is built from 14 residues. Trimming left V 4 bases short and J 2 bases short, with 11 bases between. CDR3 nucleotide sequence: TGTGCCAGTAGTACGGAGAACAGGAACTATGGCTACACCTTC. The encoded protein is CASSTENRNYGYTF. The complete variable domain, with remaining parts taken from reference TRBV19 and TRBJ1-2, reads DGGITQSPKYLFRKEGQNVTLSCEQNLNHDAMYWYRQDPGQGLRLIYYSQIVNDFQKGDIAEGYSVSREKKESFPLTVTSAQKNPTAFYLCASSTENRNYGYTFGSGTRLTVV.

The DNA for the CDR3 is TGCGCCAGCAGCCAAATTAAGCGGGACGTTAGACAAGAGACCCAGTACTTC. Translation: CASSQIKRDVRQETQYF. The chain links TRBV4-1 to TRBJ2-5; 7 nucleotides align to TRBD2. With 2 bases clipped from V and 2 bases from J, the junction kept 11 bases outside the gene matches. Germline CDR1 reads MGHRA; CDR2 reads YSYEKL. This CDR3 has 17 amino acids.

CDR3 sequence: CASSPQGTEAFF. CDR3 DNA: TGTGCCAGCAGTCCTCAGGGGACTGAAGCTTTCTTT. V is TRBV25-1 and J is TRBJ1-1; D is possibly TRBD1 (6 bases). With 5 bases removed from V and 5 bases from J, the gap between germline ends came to 9 bases. The CDR3 loop spans 12 amino acids. Germline V lookup: CDR1 MGHDK, CDR2 SYGVNS.

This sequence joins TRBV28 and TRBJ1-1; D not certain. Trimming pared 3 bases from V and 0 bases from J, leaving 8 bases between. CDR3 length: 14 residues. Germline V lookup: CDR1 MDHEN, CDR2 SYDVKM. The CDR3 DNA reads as TGTGCCAGCAGTTTGACGGGCATGAACACTGAAGCTTTCTTT. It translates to CASSLTGMNTEAFF.